This T cell receptor (beta chain) was documented in a study of long-term antiretroviral therapy in people with HIV. Survey-level resolution applied to immunoSEQ assay v3.0. The protocol was immunoSEQ multiplex PCR, while the TCRdb copy is restricted to in-frame clones and leaves out a portion. The profile covers about 36,000 clones, with 80% to 90% appearing a single time and more than 9% taken by the ten largest. V shed 3 bases, J shed 1 base, and the junction held 2 bases outside the gene matches. This CDR3 has 15 amino acids. Per the germline V gene, CDR1 is SGHTA and CDR2 is FQGNSA. V and J are TRBV7-2 and TRBJ2-7, with 11 bases matching TRBD1. The sequencing used unsorted PBMCs, collected 2.2 years after starting antiretroviral therapy. This clonotype originated in a man in his late teens or twenties with HIV. In DNA form, the CDR3 reads TGTGCCAGCAGCTTGGGACAGGGGGGTTCCTACGAGCAGTACTTC. Its protein is CASSLGQGGSYEQYF. The full variable domain, rest sourced from reference TRBV7-2 and TRBJ2-7, is GAGVSQSPSNKVTEKGKDVELRCDPISGHTALYWYRQSLGQGLEFLIYFQGNSAPDKSGLPSDRFSAERTGGSVSTLTIQRTQQEDSAVYLCASSLGQGGSYEQYFGPGTRLTVT.